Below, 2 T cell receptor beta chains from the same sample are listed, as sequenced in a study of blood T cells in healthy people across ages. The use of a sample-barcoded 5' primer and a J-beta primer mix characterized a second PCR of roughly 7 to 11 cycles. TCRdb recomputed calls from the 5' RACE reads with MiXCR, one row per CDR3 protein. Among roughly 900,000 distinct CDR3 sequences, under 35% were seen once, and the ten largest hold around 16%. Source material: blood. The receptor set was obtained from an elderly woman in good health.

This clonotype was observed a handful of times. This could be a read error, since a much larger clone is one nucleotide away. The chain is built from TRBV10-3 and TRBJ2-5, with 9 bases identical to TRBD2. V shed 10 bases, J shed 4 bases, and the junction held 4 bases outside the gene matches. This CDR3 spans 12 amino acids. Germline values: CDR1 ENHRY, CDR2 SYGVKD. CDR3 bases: TGTGCCAGCGGGACTAGCAGAGAGACCCAGTACTTC. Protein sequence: CASGTSRETQYF.

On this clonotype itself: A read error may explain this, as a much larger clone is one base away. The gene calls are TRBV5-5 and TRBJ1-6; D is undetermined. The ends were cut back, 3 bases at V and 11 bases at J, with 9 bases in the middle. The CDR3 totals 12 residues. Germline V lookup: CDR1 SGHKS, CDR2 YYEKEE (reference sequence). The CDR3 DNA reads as TGTGCCAGCAGCTGGGTGGGTCCACCCCTCCACTTT. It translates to CASSWVGPPLHF.